A selection of T cell receptor beta chains follows, all from one sample in a study of cytomegalovirus exposure and HLA in healthy donors. Profiled with immunoSEQ multiplex PCR; TCRdb holds only in-frame clones, not every one. The data show under 120,000 clones, about 70% seen once. Specimen: PBMCs. These receptors originate from a man aged 50-59 years in good health and CMV-seropositive. Each CDR3 is given with its conserved first and last residue. The D gene is left open where the match is weak. Expanded clones get a size class; other rows say once, few or many, or leave the size out.

NA	TRBV19	TRBJ2-2	NA	CASHQADSRSTGELFF	TGTGCCAGCCACCAGGCGGACAGCCGGTCCACCGGGGAGCTGTTTTTT
TRBD1	TRBV7-8	TRBJ2-2	NA	CASSPRTGLNTGELFF	TGTGCCAGCAGCCCTCGGACAGGTTTGAACACCGGGGAGCTGTTTTTT
NA	TRBV6-1	TRBJ1-1	NA	CASSDVGGATEAFF	TGTGCCAGCAGTGATGTAGGAGGGGCCACTGAAGCTTTCTTT
NA	TRBV4-1	TRBJ1-2	NA	CASSHQDGYTF	TGCGCCAGCAGCCACCAGGATGGCTACACCTTC
NA	TRBV6-1	TRBJ2-7	NA	CASSEGRNLPPYEQYF	TGTGCCAGCAGTGAAGGGAGGAATCTCCCTCCCTACGAGCAGTACTTC
TRBD1	TRBV2	TRBJ2-3	few	CASSADRVNTDTQYF	TGTGCCAGCAGCGCGGACAGGGTTAACACAGATACGCAGTATTTT
NA	TRBV6-1	TRBJ1-1	few	CASSETGNTEAFF	TGTGCCAGCAGTGAAACGGGGAACACTGAAGCTTTCTTT
NA	TRBV28	TRBJ1-4	NA	CASSRTGQGKLFF	TGTGCCAGCAGTAGAACTGGCCAGGGAAAACTGTTTTTT
TRBD1	TRBV11-2	TRBJ1-1	NA	CASSLGTDEAFF	TGTGCCAGCAGCCTCGGGACAGACGAAGCTTTCTTT
TRBD1	TRBV30	TRBJ1-5	few	CAWSPLGQGSLGF	TGTGCCTGGAGCCCACTAGGACAGGGCTCCCTGGGTTTT
NA	TRBV7-2	TRBJ1-1	NA	CASSPTGNTEAFF	TGTGCCAGCAGCCCGACGGGGAACACTGAAGCTTTCTTT
NA	TRBV2	TRBJ2-3	few	CASGYTDTQYF	TGTGCTTCCGGGTACACAGATACGCAGTATTTT
NA	TRBV14	TRBJ2-7	NA	CASSQEQGLIYEQYF	TGTGCCAGCAGCCAAGAACAGGGTTTGATTTACGAGCAGTACTTC
NA	TRBV7-9	TRBJ2-6	NA	CASSPIRGSGANVLTF	TGTGCCAGCAGCCCCATAAGAGGCTCTGGGGCCAACGTCCTGACTTTC
TRBD2	TRBV7-2	TRBJ2-1	NA	CASSPMGTSGRRKFF	TGTGCCAGCAGCCCCATGGGGACTAGCGGGAGGAGGAAGTTCTTC
NA	TRBV5-1	TRBJ1-1	once	CASSFGQDTEAFF	TGCGCCAGCAGCTTTGGGCAGGACACTGAAGCTTTCTTT
TRBD2	TRBV13	TRBJ2-7	few	CASSSTSGSHEQYF	TGTGCCAGCAGCTCGACTAGCGGGAGTCACGAGCAGTACTTC
NA	TRBV7-9	TRBJ2-5	NA	CASSFQGQETQYF	TGTGCCAGCAGCTTCCAGGGACAAGAGACCCAGTACTTC
NA	TRBV7-2	TRBJ2-5	few	CASSFSRLSGGETQYF	TGTGCCAGCAGCTTCTCTCGACTATCCGGAGGGGAGACCCAGTACTTC
TRBD2	TRBV11-1	TRBJ2-1	NA	CASSHLGRGKNNEQFF	TGTGCCAGCAGTCACTTGGGGCGGGGGAAGAACAATGAGCAGTTCTTC
TRBD1	TRBV5-1	TRBJ1-4	NA	CASSPPDRKEKLFF	TGCGCCAGCAGCCCCCCGGACAGGAAAGAAAAACTGTTTTTT
TRBD2	TRBV19	TRBJ2-3	NA	CASGPSRSGADTQYF	TGTGCCAGTGGCCCATCGAGGAGCGGGGCAGATACGCAGTATTTT
TRBD1	TRBV5-4	TRBJ2-5	NA	CASSQGQEETQYF	TGTGCCAGCAGCCAAGGACAGGAAGAGACCCAGTACTTC
TRBD1	TRBV6-1	TRBJ1-1	NA	CASSEAQGEPTEAFF	TGTGCCAGCAGTGAAGCGCAGGGGGAACCCACTGAAGCTTTCTTT
TRBD2	TRBV2	TRBJ2-2	NA	CASSWTSGRADTGELFF	TGTGCCAGCAGTTGGACTAGCGGGAGGGCCGACACCGGGGAGCTGTTTTTT
TRBD1	TRBV7-6	TRBJ2-5	few	CASSPDRVGQTQYF	TGTGCCAGCAGCCCAGACAGGGTAGGGCAGACCCAGTACTTC
NA	TRBV7-9	TRBJ1-1	NA	CASSSQGSTEAFF	TGTGCCAGCAGCTCCCAGGGGAGCACTGAAGCTTTCTTT
NA	TRBV5-1	TRBJ1-4	NA	CASGRDTRNEKLFF	TGCGCCAGCGGTCGGGACACCCGTAATGAAAAACTGTTTTTT
NA	TRBV11-2	TRBJ2-1	NA	CASSLMRSSYNEQFF	TGTGCCAGCAGCTTAATGCGAAGCTCCTACAATGAGCAGTTCTTC
TRBD1	TRBV11-2	TRBJ1-2	NA	CASSLDLGTGEGGYTF	TGTGCCAGCAGCTTAGATTTAGGGACAGGGGAAGGCGGCTACACCTTC
NA	TRBV4-2	TRBJ1-1	NA	CASSQAGTLFAEAFF	TGTGCCAGCAGCCAGGCCGGGACACTCTTCGCGGAAGCTTTCTTT
NA	TRBV6-5	TRBJ2-7	NA	CATSSSGEQYF	TGTGCCACCTCTTCTTCGGGCGAGCAGTACTTC
TRBD2	TRBV27	TRBJ2-5	NA	CASSFLGGSGGQETQYF	TGTGCCAGCAGTTTTCTGGGGGGTAGCGGGGGCCAAGAGACCCAGTACTTC
NA	TRBV5-4	TRBJ2-7	NA	CASSLVGDPYEQYF	TGTGCCAGCAGCTTGGTAGGGGATCCCTACGAGCAGTACTTC
TRBD1	TRBV2	TRBJ1-5	NA	CASSGPTGSNQPQHF	TGTGCCAGCAGTGGACCGACAGGGAGCAATCAGCCCCAGCATTTT
TRBD1	TRBV10-3	TRBJ1-2	few	CAISEERDSNYGYTF	TGTGCCATCAGCGAGGAACGGGACAGCAACTATGGCTACACCTTC
TRBD1	TRBV5-1	TRBJ1-2	NA	CASSLPRDRDNYGYTF	TGCGCCAGCAGCTTACCCCGGGACAGAGATAACTATGGCTACACCTTC
TRBD1	TRBV29-1	TRBJ2-2	NA	CSVEGQGIGELFF	TGCAGCGTTGAGGGACAGGGTATCGGGGAGCTGTTTTTT
NA	TRBV4-2	TRBJ1-1	few	CASSQDGRDKVGAFF	TGTGCCAGCAGCCAAGATGGTAGGGACAAAGTGGGAGCTTTCTTT
NA	TRBV11-1	TRBJ1-1	NA	CASSLETGNTEAFF	TGTGCCAGCAGCTTAGAAACCGGGAACACTGAAGCTTTCTTT
TRBD2	TRBV11-3	TRBJ2-1	NA	CASSFIAGDEQFF	TGTGCCAGCAGCTTCATAGCGGGAGATGAGCAGTTCTTC
TRBD1	TRBV19	TRBJ1-4	NA	CATGTGNPTNEKLFF	TGTGCCACCGGGACAGGAAATCCAACTAATGAAAAACTGTTTTTT
NA	TRBV30	TRBJ1-3	NA	CAWSQTGSGNTIYF	TGTGCCTGGAGTCAGACAGGCTCTGGAAACACCATATATTTT
NA	TRBV27	TRBJ2-3	NA	CASSFRAGLSTDTQYF	TGTGCCAGCAGTTTTAGGGCGGGATTGAGCACAGATACGCAGTATTTT
TRBD2	TRBV11-2	TRBJ2-7	NA	CASSLVPGGEQYF	TGTGCCAGCAGCTTAGTCCCGGGGGGCGAGCAGTACTTC
TRBD1	TRBV5-6	TRBJ2-7	NA	CASSLGDRSYEQYF	TGTGCCAGCAGCTTGGGGGACAGGTCCTACGAGCAGTACTTC
NA	TRBV29-1	TRBJ1-2	NA	CSVHGGGEDYGYTF	TGCAGCGTCCACGGCGGGGGCGAGGACTATGGCTACACCTTC
TRBD2	TRBV9	TRBJ2-3	few	CASSSRTSGGAISTDTQYF	TGTGCCAGCAGCTCCCGGACTAGCGGGGGGGCCATTAGCACAGATACGCAGTATTTT
NA	TRBV4-1	TRBJ2-4	NA	CASSQDWAKLNVKNIQYF	TGCGCCAGCAGCCAAGATTGGGCTAAGTTAAATGTCAAAAACATTCAGTACTTC
TRBD1	TRBV7-9	TRBJ1-5	NA	CASSPGTGDQPQHF	TGTGCCAGCAGCCCTGGGACAGGGGATCAGCCCCAGCATTTT
NA	TRBV9	TRBJ2-5	NA	CASSVGATGQETQYF	TGTGCCAGCAGCGTTGGGGCGACCGGCCAAGAGACCCAGTACTTC
NA	TRBV13	TRBJ2-3	NA	CASSLASQISTDTQYF	TGTGCCAGCAGCTTAGCGTCCCAGATAAGCACAGATACGCAGTATTTT
NA	TRBV5-1	TRBJ2-2	NA	CASSRENTGELFF	TGCGCCAGCAGCCGGGAGAACACCGGGGAGCTGTTTTTT
NA	TRBV28	TRBJ2-1	few	CASSLIAVREQFF	TGTGCCAGCAGCCTCATTGCGGTGAGAGAGCAGTTCTTC
TRBD2	TRBV4-3	TRBJ2-1	NA	CASSQGSLAVLNEQFF	TGCGCCAGCAGCCAAGGGTCCCTAGCGGTACTCAATGAGCAGTTCTTC
TRBD1	TRBV5-5	TRBJ2-6	NA	CASTLRGPGANVLTF	TGTGCCAGCACGTTAAGGGGGCCTGGGGCCAACGTCCTGACTTTC
NA	TRBV11-2	TRBJ1-2	once	CASSLPAGSHRGYTF	TGTGCCAGCAGCTTACCGGCAGGATCCCATCGGGGCTACACCTTC
TRBD1	TRBV5-5	TRBJ2-3	NA	CASSLQGAGDTQYF	TGTGCCAGCAGCTTACAGGGGGCAGGTGATACGCAGTATTTT
TRBD1	TRBV6-1	TRBJ1-2	NA	CASSVGQPYGYTF	TGTGCCAGCAGTGTGGGACAGCCCTATGGCTACACCTTC